One sample yielded the 22 T cell receptor beta chains listed below, sequenced in a study of shared T cell receptors in the human thymus. Sequencing used immunoSEQ multiplex PCR; TCRdb keeps in-frame clones, though not all of them. This table holds around 730,000 clones, approximately 83% found once. The same specimen was also included in a second study, on human thymus T cells.

Input material: thymocytes. All receptors come from a girl in the first two years of life with a congenital heart defect.

The chain couples TRBV6-1 to TRBJ1-2, with D maybe TRBD1 (5 bases). Between the trimmed V and J ends, which lost 2 bases and 4 bases, there was a span of 11 bases. Germline V gene data show CDR1 as MNHNS and CDR2 as SASEGT. This CDR3 region has 14 residues. Here the CDR3 reads CASSEQAGPYGYTF. The CDR3 DNA sequence: TGTGCCAGCAGTGAACAGGCAGGGCCCTATGGCTACACCTTC.

This sequence joins TRBV7-2 and TRBJ2-5, with D possibly being TRBD2 (7 bases). The germline V gene has CDR1 SGHTA and CDR2 FQGNSA. The V and J ends lost 0 bases and 4 bases respectively, with 9 bases between them. The CDR3 is made up of 14 amino acids. The CDR3 sequence is CASSLAGGPETQYF. The CDR3 coding sequence is TGTGCCAGCAGCTTAGCGGGGGGGCCAGAGACCCAGTACTTC.

The chain joins TRBV2 to TRBJ1-2; D gene ambiguous. CDR1 is SNHLY and CDR2 is FYNNEI in the germline V gene. The V gene lost 4 bases and the J gene lost 4 bases, with 13 bases spanning the gap. This CDR3 is built from 14 residues. This CDR3 is CASSGRGTTYGYTF. The CDR3 bases are TGTGCCAGCAGTGGTAGAGGAACCACCTATGGCTACACCTTC.

The chain links TRBV7-9 to TRBJ2-7; D is uncertain. The CDR3 length is 16 residues. Trimming removed 5 bases from V and 0 bases from J, with 17 bases in between. Germline CDR1 and CDR2: SEHNR and FQNEAQ (reference sequence). CDR3 nucleotide sequence: TGTGCCAGCAGCCCCCAGCCACCGACTCCCTCCTACGAGCAGTACTTC. As protein: CASSPQPPTPSYEQYF.

The chain has TRBV6-5 and TRBJ1-6; D gene ambiguous. The germline V gene encodes CDR1 MNHEY and CDR2 SVGAGI. V lost 3 bases and J 9 bases, leaving 9 bases between the germline ends. This CDR3 has 13 amino acids. CDR3 DNA: TGTGCCAGCAGTTATCAGACTCCTTCACCCCTCCACTTT. Translating gives CASSYQTPSPLHF.

The chain recombines TRBV28 with TRBJ1-2; possibly TRBD1 for D (6 bases). Trimming cost V 6 bases and J 1 base, with 18 bases left between them. This CDR3 has 16 amino acids. Germline CDR1 reads MDHEN; CDR2 reads SYDVKM. CDR3 coding DNA: TGTGCCAGCAGACGGCCCCGACAGGCCCTTAACTATGGCTACACCTTC. Its translation is CASRRPRQALNYGYTF.

This clone has just one count. The chain recombines TRBV9 with TRBJ1-3, with D uncertain. Germline V lookup: CDR1 SGDLS, CDR2 YYNGEE. This CDR3 spans 16 amino acids. The V gene lost 3 bases and the J gene lost 0 bases, with 13 bases spanning the gap. CDR3 DNA sequence: TGTGCCAGCAGCGGCACGAGAGCCTTCTCTGGAAACACCATATATTTT. Translating it yields CASSGTRAFSGNTIYF.

V is TRBV5-4 and J is TRBJ1-1; D is uncertain. This CDR3 is 13 amino acids long. The V gene's germline CDR1 is SGHNT and CDR2 YYREEE (reference sequence). V was trimmed by 5 bases and J by 1 base, leaving 9 bases between them. The CDR3 sequence: CASRAAGNTEAFF. The CDR3 DNA reads TGTGCCAGCAGAGCCGCGGGGAACACTGAAGCTTTCTTT.

The chain joins TRBV29-1 to TRBJ2-7; D may be TRBD1 (5 bases). There are 13 residues in the CDR3. Trimming left V 4 bases short and J 7 bases short, with 17 bases between. The germline V gene has CDR1 SQVTM and CDR2 ANQGSEA. CDR3 residues: CSVVYYQGSEQYF. The CDR3 coding sequence is TGCAGCGTTGTCTATTATCAGGGTTCGGAGCAGTACTTC.

This clone has only a few counts. This chain connects TRBV5-1 to TRBJ2-7; 12 bases agree with TRBD1. Germline values: CDR1 SGHRS, CDR2 YFSETQ. Germline trimming cut 4 bases from V and 2 bases from J; bases unmatched to any gene: 4. The CDR3 length is 15 residues. CDR3 protein: CASSPRDRGPYEQYF. CDR3 DNA: TGCGCCAGCAGCCCGCGGGACAGGGGGCCCTACGAGCAGTACTTC. The whole variable domain, filled in from reference TRBV5-1 and TRBJ2-7, reads KAGVTQTPRYLIKTRGQQVTLSCSPISGHRSVSWYQQTPGQGLQFLFEYFSETQRNKGNFPGRFSGRQFSNSRSEMNVSTLELGDSALYLCASSPRDRGPYEQYFGPGTRLTVT.

J is TRBJ2-7 and V is TRBV4-1, with 7 nucleotides matching TRBD2. Germline loops: CDR1 MGHRA, CDR2 YSYEKL. This CDR3 is built from 16 residues. Germline trimming cut 5 bases from V and 1 base from J; bases unmatched to any gene: 11. CDR3 amino acids: CASSAREAQGSYEQYF. CDR3 in DNA: TGCGCCAGCAGCGCTCGGGAGGCGCAGGGATCCTACGAGCAGTACTTC.

With regard to this clone: Germline is not matched at one junction end, which may reflect a read error. The V call is TRBV20-1, the J call TRBJ1-2, with 8 bases matching TRBD1. Germline V gives CDR1 DFQATT, CDR2 SNEGSKA (reference sequence). The CDR3 covers 10 residues. CDR3 sequence reads: CSAQKNRDRF. For the CDR3, the DNA is TGCAGTGCTCAAAAAAACAGGGACAGGTTC.

This chain joins TRBV9 and TRBJ1-5, with TRBD1 matching over 7 bases. This CDR3 has 14 amino acids. Germline loops: CDR1 SGDLS, CDR2 YYNGEE. The V and J ends lost 2 bases and 5 bases, in that order; junction bases with no gene match: 4. CDR3 amino acids: CASSVTGSDQPQHF. Here the CDR3 DNA reads TGTGCCAGCAGCGTGACAGGGTCGGATCAGCCCCAGCATTTT.

This chain joins TRBV6-1 and TRBJ1-5; tentatively, D is TRBD1 (5 bases). CDR1 is MNHNS, CDR2 SASEGT, per germline. The CDR3 totals 15 residues. V was pared by 8 bases and J by 0 bases, with 14 bases between. In DNA form, the CDR3 reads TGTGCCAGCTCGACAGCGCCTTATAGCAATCAGCCCCAGCATTTT. The encoded protein is CASSTAPYSNQPQHF.

The chain uses TRBV7-2 and TRBJ2-7; tentative D call: TRBD1 (6 bases). CDR1 is SGHTA and CDR2 is FQGNSA in the germline V gene. This CDR3 contains 13 residues. V lost 4 bases to trimming and J lost 5 bases, with 12 bases between them. This CDR3 is CASSSQQGHEQYF. CDR3 DNA sequence: TGTGCCAGCAGCTCCCAACAGGGACACGAGCAGTACTTC.

The sample holds one count of this clone. J is TRBJ2-4 and V is TRBV18; weak D call: TRBD2 (6 bases). The CDR3 covers 16 residues. Germline V gene lookup returns CDR1 KGHSH and CDR2 LQKENI. Trimming left V 3 bases short and J 0 bases short, with 12 bases between. The CDR3 DNA reads as TGTGCCAGCTCACCGCGGGACGGCCTAGCCAAAAACATTCAGTACTTC. This sequence encodes CASSPRDGLAKNIQYF. The entire variable domain, with the rest obtained from reference TRBV18 and TRBJ2-4, is as follows: NAGVMQNPRHLVRRRGQEARLRCSPMKGHSHVYWYRQLPEEGLKFMVYLQKENIIDESGMPKERFSAEFPKEGPSILRIQQVVRGDSAAYFCASSPRDGLAKNIQYFGAGTRLSVL.

V usage is TRBV11-2 and J usage is TRBJ1-2, with 7 bases lining up with TRBD1. Germline values: CDR1 SGHAT, CDR2 FQNNGV. The CDR3 has 18 residues. Unmatched junction bases numbered 16, after V lost 5 bases and J lost 1 base. CDR3 protein: CASSRAHRGPLFNYGYTF. The CDR3 nucleotides read TGTGCCAGCAGCCGAGCCCACAGGGGACCCCTTTTTAACTATGGCTACACCTTC.

The chain couples TRBV27 to TRBJ2-1; possible D gene TRBD1, 6 bases. The CDR3 spans 14 residues. Trimming removed 7 bases from V and 7 bases from J, with 17 bases in between. Per the germline V gene, CDR1 is MNHEY and CDR2 is SMNVEV (reference sequence). This CDR3 is CASTPVQGNNEQFF. The DNA of the CDR3 is TGTGCCAGCACCCCCGTACAGGGTAATAATGAGCAGTTCTTC.

The chain links TRBV15 to TRBJ2-1; tentatively, D is TRBD2 (6 bases). V lost 0 bases and J lost 12, with 12 bases in between. CDR3 length: 13 residues. Germline V CDR1 and CDR2: LNHNV, YYDKDF (reference sequence). CDR3 bases: TGTGCCACCAGCAGAGATCGGGGACTTTGGCAGTTCTTC. Translated, it gives CATSRDRGLWQFF. The variable domain in full, completed from reference TRBV15 and TRBJ2-1, reads DAMVIQNPRYQVTQFGKPVTLSCSQTLNHNVMYWYQQKSSQAPKLLFHYYDKDFNNEADTPDNFQSRRPNTSFCFLDIRSPGLGDTAMYLCATSRDRGLWQFFGPGTRLTVL.

This clone has a single count. This chain connects TRBV5-1 to TRBJ1-1; D gene unclear. CDR1 is SGHRS, CDR2 YFSETQ, per germline. Trimming left V 2 bases short and J 1 base short, with 12 bases between. CDR3 size: 15 residues. CDR3 coding DNA: TGCGCCAGCAGCTTTTGGAACGGAGAGAACACTGAAGCTTTCTTT. This encodes CASSFWNGENTEAFF.

V is TRBV5-5 and J is TRBJ1-5; a weak D match, TRBD1 (6 bases). CDR3 size: 15 residues. Per the germline V gene, CDR1 is SGHKS and CDR2 is YYEKEE (reference sequence). V was pared by 0 bases and J by 4 bases, with 11 bases between. The CDR3 sequence: CASSLEQGENQPQHF. The CDR3 region has the DNA TGTGCCAGCAGCTTGGAACAGGGCGAAAATCAGCCCCAGCATTTT. Variable domain in full (rest from reference TRBV5-5 and TRBJ1-5): DAGVTQSPTHLIKTRGQQVTLRCSPISGHKSVSWYQQVLGQGPQFIFQYYEKEERGRGNFPDRFSARQFPNYSSELNVNALLLGDSALYLCASSLEQGENQPQHFGDGTRLSIL.

The J gene is TRBJ2-7, the V gene TRBV18, with D tentatively TRBD2 (5 bases). Germline CDR1 and CDR2: KGHSH and LQKENI. CDR3 size: 15 residues. V was pared by 3 bases and J by 3 bases, with 15 bases between. The CDR3 nucleotides read TGTGCCAGCTCACCGGACTGGAGGACTCTCTACGAGCAGTACTTC. Amino acids: CASSPDWRTLYEQYF.